Shown below are 13 T cell receptor beta chains from a single sample sequenced in a study of technical replicates of blood from four donors. TCRdb keeps only in-frame clones here, not all; method: immunoSEQ multiplex PCR. Found here are around 80,000 clones, 96% of them singletons; the top ten hold around 0.31%. Sequenced input: T cells isolated from PBMCs. These receptors all stem from a human donor in good health.

The chain links TRBV4-1 to TRBJ2-1, with 9 bases fitting TRBD1. The CDR3 sequence is 17 residues long. Trimming removed 4 bases from V and 4 bases from J; junction bases left unmatched: 11. Germline CDR1 reads MGHRA; CDR2 reads YSYEKL. The CDR3 reads CASSLQGALTFYNEQFF. The CDR3 DNA sequence: TGCGCCAGCAGCCTACAGGGGGCGCTTACCTTTTACAATGAGCAGTTCTTC.

The chain uses TRBV5-1 and TRBJ2-3; 11 positions match TRBD2. This CDR3 spans 17 amino acids. The V and J ends lost 0 bases and 3 bases, in that order; junction bases with no gene match: 6. Germline loops: CDR1 SGHRS, CDR2 YFSETQ. Written as DNA, the CDR3 is TGCGCCAGCAGCTTGGTCCCGGGACTAGCGGCGACAGATACGCAGTATTTT. It encodes CASSLVPGLAATDTQYF.

The V and J genes are TRBV6-6 and TRBJ2-1, with a possible D match to TRBD1 (6 bases). There are 13 residues in the CDR3. Trimming took 4 bases from V and 3 from J, leaving 7 bases between them. Germline V gene lookup returns CDR1 MNHNY and CDR2 SVGAGI (reference sequence). In nucleotides, the CDR3 is TGTGCCAGCAGTTGGACAGACTACAATGAGCAGTTCTTC. The encoded protein is CASSWTDYNEQFF.

This chain links TRBV5-4 with TRBJ2-5; TRBD2 matches 8 bases. Trimming took 5 bases from V and 5 from J; bases not matched to a gene: 14. CDR3 size: 16 residues. Per germline, CDR1 SGHNT and CDR2 YYREEE (reference sequence). CDR3 region: CASSDSGAWMGETQYF. In nucleotides, the CDR3 is TGTGCCAGCAGTGATAGCGGGGCTTGGATGGGGGAGACCCAGTACTTC.

The sample holds one count of this clone. This sequence joins TRBV19 and TRBJ1-5; perhaps TRBD1 as D (6 bases). This CDR3 region has 16 residues. CDR1 and CDR2 (germline): LNHDA, SQIVND (reference sequence). The V and J ends lost 7 bases and 3 bases respectively, with 19 bases between them. CDR3: CASKTAAGALNQPQHF. The CDR3 DNA reads as TGTGCCAGTAAAACAGCGGCAGGGGCCCTCAATCAGCCCCAGCATTTT.

The gene calls are TRBV29-1 and TRBJ1-5; 9 bases align to TRBD1. Germline V gives CDR1 SQVTM, CDR2 ANQGSEA. The CDR3 totals 19 residues. J gave up 4 bases and V 7 bases, and 23 bases lay outside the gene matches. CDR3 in DNA: TGCAGCGCATCGCCCCGGGGACAGGGCCCTAAGGGTAAAAATCAGCCCCAGCATTTT. Its translation: CSASPRGQGPKGKNQPQHF.

The V gene is TRBV10-3, the J gene TRBJ2-2; D possibly corresponds to TRBD1 (5 bases). The germline CDR1 and CDR2 sequences are ENHRY and SYGVKD. The CDR3 sequence is 13 residues long. The ends were cut back, 6 bases at V and 6 bases at J, with 11 bases in the middle. The DNA of the CDR3 is TGTGCCATCAGAACAGGAAGGGCCGGGGAGCTGTTTTTT. This sequence encodes CAIRTGRAGELFF.

The chain uses TRBV28 and TRBJ1-3; no clear D gene. CDR1 MDHEN and CDR2 SYDVKM come from the germline V gene. V lost 2 bases to trimming and J lost 4 bases, with 12 bases between them. This CDR3 region has 15 residues. CDR3 in DNA: TGTGCCAGCAGTTTACCGAATCCGGTAGGAAACACCATATATTTT. Translation: CASSLPNPVGNTIYF.

The V call is TRBV11-2, the J call TRBJ2-7; D gene unclear. Per germline, CDR1 SGHAT and CDR2 FQNNGV. The CDR3 is 12 residues long. Trimming took 6 bases from V and 0 from J, leaving 6 bases between them. The CDR3 region has the DNA TGTGCCAGCAGGGCCCCCTCCTACGAGCAGTACTTC. It translates to CASRAPSYEQYF. The entire variable domain, with the rest obtained from reference TRBV11-2 and TRBJ2-7, is as follows: EAGVAQSPRYKIIEKRQSVAFWCNPISGHATLYWYQQILGQGPKLLIQFQNNGVVDDSQLPKDRFSAERLKGVDSTLKIQPAKLEDSAVYLCASRAPSYEQYFGPGTRLTVT.

The rearrangement uses TRBV27 and TRBJ1-4; D is uncertain. Looked up from germline, CDR1 is MNHEY and CDR2 is SMNVEV (reference sequence). Trimming pared 2 bases from V and 2 bases from J, leaving 9 bases between. The CDR3 spans 15 residues. The CDR3 DNA reads as TGTGCCAGCAGTTTACTGGGAGAGACTAATGAAAAACTGTTTTTT. Translating gives CASSLLGETNEKLFF. Full variable domain (missing parts from reference TRBV27 and TRBJ1-4): EAQVTQNPRYLITVTGKKLTVTCSQNMNHEYMSWYRQDPGLGLRQIYYSMNVEVTDKGDVPEGYKVSRKEKRNFPLILESPSPNQTSLYFCASSLLGETNEKLFFGSGTQLSVL.

The chain recombines TRBV29-1 with TRBJ1-3; D gene ambiguous. V dropped 6 bases and J dropped 4 bases, with 19 bases sitting between them. This CDR3 comprises 15 residues. Germline V gene data show CDR1 as SQVTM and CDR2 as ANQGSEA. The CDR3: CSVPIARGSGNTIYF. The CDR3 DNA reads as TGCAGCGTCCCAATTGCACGGGGTTCAGGAAACACCATATATTTT.

The chain combines TRBV11-3 with TRBJ1-1; the D is unclear. The CDR3 has 15 amino acids. From germline, CDR1 is SGHNT and CDR2 YENEEA. V lost 5 bases to trimming and J lost 0 bases, with 13 bases between them. The CDR3 bases are TGTGCCAGCAGCCCCCGAGGTGCCATGAACACTGAAGCTTTCTTT. Amino acids: CASSPRGAMNTEAFF.

The V call is TRBV30, the J call TRBJ1-3, with D possibly being TRBD1 (6 bases). Germline CDR1 reads GTSNPN; CDR2 reads SVGIG (reference sequence). This CDR3 spans 16 amino acids. Between the trimmed V and J ends, which lost 1 base and 3 bases, there was a span of 16 bases. The CDR3 protein is CAWSAGQSKSGNTIYF. The CDR3 DNA is TGTGCCTGGAGTGCAGGACAGTCTAAAAGTGGAAACACCATATATTTT.